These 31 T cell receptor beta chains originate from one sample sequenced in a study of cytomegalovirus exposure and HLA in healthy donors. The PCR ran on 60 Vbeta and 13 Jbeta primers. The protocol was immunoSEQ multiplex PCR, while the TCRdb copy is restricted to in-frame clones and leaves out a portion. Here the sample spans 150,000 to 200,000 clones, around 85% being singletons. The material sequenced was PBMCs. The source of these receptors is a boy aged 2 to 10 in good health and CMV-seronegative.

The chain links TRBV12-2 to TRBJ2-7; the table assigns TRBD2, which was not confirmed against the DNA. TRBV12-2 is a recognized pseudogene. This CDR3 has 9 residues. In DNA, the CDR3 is TGTGCAAGTCGCCTGTCACGGAGGTTC. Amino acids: CASRLSRRF.

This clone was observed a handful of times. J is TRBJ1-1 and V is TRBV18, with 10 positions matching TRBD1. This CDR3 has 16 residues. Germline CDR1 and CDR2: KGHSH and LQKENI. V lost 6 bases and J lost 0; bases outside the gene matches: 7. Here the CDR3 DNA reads TGTGCCAGCTCGCTCCGACAGGGGGCTCTGAACACTGAAGCTTTCTTT. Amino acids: CASSLRQGALNTEAFF.

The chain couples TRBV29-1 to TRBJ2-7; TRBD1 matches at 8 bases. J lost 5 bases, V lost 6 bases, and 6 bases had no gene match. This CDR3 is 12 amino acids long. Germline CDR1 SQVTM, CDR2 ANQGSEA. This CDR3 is CSVQTGADEQYV. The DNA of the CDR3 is TGCAGCGTCCAGACAGGGGCGGACGAGCAGTACGTC.

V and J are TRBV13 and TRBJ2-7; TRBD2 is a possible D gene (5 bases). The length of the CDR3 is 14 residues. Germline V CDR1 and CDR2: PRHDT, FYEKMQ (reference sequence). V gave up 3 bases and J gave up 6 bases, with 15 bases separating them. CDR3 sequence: CASSLRAFAGEQYF. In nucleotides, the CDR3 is TGTGCCAGCAGCTTGAGGGCATTTGCGGGCGAGCAGTACTTC.

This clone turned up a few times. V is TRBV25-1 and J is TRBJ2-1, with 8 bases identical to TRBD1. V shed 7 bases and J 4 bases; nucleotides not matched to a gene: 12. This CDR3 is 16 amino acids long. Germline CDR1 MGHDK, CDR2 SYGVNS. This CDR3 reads CASTPGGPEGYNEQFF. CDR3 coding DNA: TGTGCCAGCACCCCAGGGGGCCCGGAGGGTTACAATGAGCAGTTCTTC.

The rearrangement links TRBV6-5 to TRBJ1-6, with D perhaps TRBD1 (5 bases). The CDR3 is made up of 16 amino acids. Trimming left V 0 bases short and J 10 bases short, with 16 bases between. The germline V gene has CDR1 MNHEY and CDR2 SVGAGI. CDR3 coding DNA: TGTGCCAGCAGTTACTCGCGCCCAGGGCTAGGGTCACCCCTCCACTTT. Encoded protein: CASSYSRPGLGSPLHF.

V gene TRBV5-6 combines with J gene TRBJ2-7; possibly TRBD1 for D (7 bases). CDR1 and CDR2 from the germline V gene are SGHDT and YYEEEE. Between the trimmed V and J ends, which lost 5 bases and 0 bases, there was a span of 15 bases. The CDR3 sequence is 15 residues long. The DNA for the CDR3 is TGTGCCAGCAGACCGCGGGACAGAGCCTCCTACGAGCAGTACGTC. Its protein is CASRPRDRASYEQYV.

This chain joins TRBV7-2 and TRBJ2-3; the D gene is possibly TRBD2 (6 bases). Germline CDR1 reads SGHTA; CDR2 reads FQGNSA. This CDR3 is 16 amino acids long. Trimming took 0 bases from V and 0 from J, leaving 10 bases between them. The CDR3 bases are TGTGCCAGCAGCTTAGCGGTTGGGGGGAGCACAGATACGCAGTATTTT. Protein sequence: CASSLAVGGSTDTQYF. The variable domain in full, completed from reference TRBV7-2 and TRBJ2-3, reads GAGVSQSPSNKVTEKGKDVELRCDPISGHTALYWYRQSLGQGLEFLIYFQGNSAPDKSGLPSDRFSAERTGGSVSTLTIQRTQQEDSAVYLCASSLAVGGSTDTQYFGPGTRLTVL.

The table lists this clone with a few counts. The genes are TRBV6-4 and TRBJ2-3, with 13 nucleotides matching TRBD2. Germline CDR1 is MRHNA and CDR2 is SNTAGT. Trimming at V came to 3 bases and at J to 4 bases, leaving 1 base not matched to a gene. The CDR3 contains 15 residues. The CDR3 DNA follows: TGTGCCAGCAGTGAACTAGCGGGGGGGCCAGATACGCAGTATTTT. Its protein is CASSELAGGPDTQYF.

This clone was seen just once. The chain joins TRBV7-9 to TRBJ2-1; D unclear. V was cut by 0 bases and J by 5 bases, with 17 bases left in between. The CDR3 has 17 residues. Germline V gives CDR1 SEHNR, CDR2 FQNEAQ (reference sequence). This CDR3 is CASSLAARLTKDNEQFF. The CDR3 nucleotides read TGTGCCAGCAGCTTAGCGGCCCGACTGACGAAAGACAATGAGCAGTTCTTC.

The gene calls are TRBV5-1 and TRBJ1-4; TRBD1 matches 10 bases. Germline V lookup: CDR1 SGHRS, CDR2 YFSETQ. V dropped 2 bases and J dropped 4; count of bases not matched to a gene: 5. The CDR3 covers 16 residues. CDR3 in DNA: TGCGCCAGCAGCTTTTGGACAGGGGGGAATAATGAAAAACTGTTTTTT. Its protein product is CASSFWTGGNNEKLFF. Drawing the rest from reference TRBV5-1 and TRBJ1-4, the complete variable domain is KAGVTQTPRYLIKTRGQQVTLSCSPISGHRSVSWYQQTPGQGLQFLFEYFSETQRNKGNFPGRFSGRQFSNSRSEMNVSTLELGDSALYLCASSFWTGGNNEKLFFGSGTQLSVL.

DNA for the CDR3: TGTGCCAGCAGCGGAGCGGGACCCAGCGCTACGCAGTATTTT. Residues: CASSGAGPSATQYF. V usage is TRBV9 and J usage is TRBJ2-3; 7 bases are shared with TRBD2. The germline gives CDR1 SGDLS, CDR2 YYNGEE. V gave up 3 bases and J gave up 8 bases; unmatched junction bases: 9. There are 14 residues in the CDR3.

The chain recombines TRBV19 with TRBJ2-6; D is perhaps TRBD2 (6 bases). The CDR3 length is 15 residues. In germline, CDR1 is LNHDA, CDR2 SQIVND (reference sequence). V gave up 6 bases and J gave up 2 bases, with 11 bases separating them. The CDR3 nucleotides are TGTGCCAGTAGCCTGGAGGGAACTGGGGCCAACGTCCTGACTTTC. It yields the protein CASSLEGTGANVLTF.

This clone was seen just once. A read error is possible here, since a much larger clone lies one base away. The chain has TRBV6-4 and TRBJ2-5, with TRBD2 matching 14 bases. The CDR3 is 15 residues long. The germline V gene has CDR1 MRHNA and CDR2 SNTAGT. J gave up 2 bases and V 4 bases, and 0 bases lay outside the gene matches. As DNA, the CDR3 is TGTGCCAGCAGTGGACTAGCGGGGGGGCAAGAGACCCAGTACTTC. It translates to CASSGLAGGQETQYF.

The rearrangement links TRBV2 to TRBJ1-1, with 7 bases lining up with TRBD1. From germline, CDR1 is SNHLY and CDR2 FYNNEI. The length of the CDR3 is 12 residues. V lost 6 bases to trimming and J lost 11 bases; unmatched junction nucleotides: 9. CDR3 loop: CASSGDRLRAFF. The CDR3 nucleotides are TGTGCCAGCAGCGGGGACAGACTAAGGGCTTTCTTT.

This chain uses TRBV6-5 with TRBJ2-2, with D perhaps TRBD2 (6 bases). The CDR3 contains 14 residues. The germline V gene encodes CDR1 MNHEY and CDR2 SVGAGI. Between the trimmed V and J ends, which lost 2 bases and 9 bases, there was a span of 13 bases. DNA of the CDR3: TGTGCCAGCAGTTACGCGGGGCCACGCCGGGAGCTGTTTTTT. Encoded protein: CASSYAGPRRELFF.

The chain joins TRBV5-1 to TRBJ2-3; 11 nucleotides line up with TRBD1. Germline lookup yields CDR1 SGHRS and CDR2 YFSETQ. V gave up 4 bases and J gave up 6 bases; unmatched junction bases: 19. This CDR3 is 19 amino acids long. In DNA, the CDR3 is TGCGCCAGCAGCATCTGGACAGGGGGCACCGGGACTAGTGAGGATACGCAGTATTTT. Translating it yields CASSIWTGGTGTSEDTQYF.

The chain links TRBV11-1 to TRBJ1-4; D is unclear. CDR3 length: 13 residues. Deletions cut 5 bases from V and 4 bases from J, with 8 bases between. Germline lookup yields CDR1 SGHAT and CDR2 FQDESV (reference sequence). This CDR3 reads CASSRSFNEKLFF. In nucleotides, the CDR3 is TGTGCCAGCAGCCGGTCTTTTAATGAAAAACTGTTTTTT.

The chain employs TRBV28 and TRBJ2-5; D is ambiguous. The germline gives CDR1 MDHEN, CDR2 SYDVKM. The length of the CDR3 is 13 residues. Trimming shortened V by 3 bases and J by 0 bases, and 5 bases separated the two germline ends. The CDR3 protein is CASSLSDQETQYF. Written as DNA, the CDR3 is TGTGCCAGCAGTTTGAGCGACCAAGAGACCCAGTACTTC. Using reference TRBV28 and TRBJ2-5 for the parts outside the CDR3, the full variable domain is DVKVTQSSRYLVKRTGEKVFLECVQDMDHENMFWYRQDPGLGLRLIYFSYDVKMKEKGDIPEGYSVSREKKERFSLILESASTNQTSMYLCASSLSDQETQYFGPGTRLLVL.

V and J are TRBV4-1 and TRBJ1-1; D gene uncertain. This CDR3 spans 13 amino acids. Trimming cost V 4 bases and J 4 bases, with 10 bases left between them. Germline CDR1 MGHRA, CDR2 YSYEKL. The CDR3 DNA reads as TGCGCCAGCAGCCCCGGTCGTTTCACTGAAGCTTTCTTT. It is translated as CASSPGRFTEAFF.

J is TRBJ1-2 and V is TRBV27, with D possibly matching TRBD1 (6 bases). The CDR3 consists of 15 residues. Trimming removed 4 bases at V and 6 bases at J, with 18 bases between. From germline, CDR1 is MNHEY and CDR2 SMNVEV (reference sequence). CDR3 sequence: CASSSQTAHRDGYTF. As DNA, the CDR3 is TGTGCCAGCAGTTCTCAGACAGCACACAGGGATGGCTACACCTTC.

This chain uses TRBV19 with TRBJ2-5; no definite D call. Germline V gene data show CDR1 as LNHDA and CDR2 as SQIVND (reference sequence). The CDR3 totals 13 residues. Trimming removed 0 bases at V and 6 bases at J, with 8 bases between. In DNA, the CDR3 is TGTGCCAGTAGTATAGATCTTTGGCAGACCCAGTACTTC. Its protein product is CASSIDLWQTQYF.

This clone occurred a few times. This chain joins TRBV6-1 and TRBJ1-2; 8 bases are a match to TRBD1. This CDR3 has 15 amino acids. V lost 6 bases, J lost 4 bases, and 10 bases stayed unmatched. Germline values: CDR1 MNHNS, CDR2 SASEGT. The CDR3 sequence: CASSPPDTGGYGYTF. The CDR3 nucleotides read TGTGCCAGCAGCCCTCCTGATACAGGGGGCTATGGCTACACCTTC.

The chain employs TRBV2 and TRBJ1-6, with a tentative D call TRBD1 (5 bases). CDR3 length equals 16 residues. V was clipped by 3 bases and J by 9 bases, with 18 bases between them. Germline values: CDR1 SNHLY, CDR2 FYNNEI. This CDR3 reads CASSDRDRLDGSPLHF. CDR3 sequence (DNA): TGTGCCAGCAGTGACCGGGACCGACTAGACGGTTCACCCCTCCACTTT.

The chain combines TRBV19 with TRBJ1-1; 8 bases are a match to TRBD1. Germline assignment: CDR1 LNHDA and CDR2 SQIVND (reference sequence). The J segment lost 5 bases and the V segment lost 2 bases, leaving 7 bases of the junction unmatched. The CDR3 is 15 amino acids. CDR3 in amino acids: CASSIYQGARTEAFF. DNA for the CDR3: TGTGCCAGTAGTATATACCAGGGGGCAAGGACTGAAGCTTTCTTT.

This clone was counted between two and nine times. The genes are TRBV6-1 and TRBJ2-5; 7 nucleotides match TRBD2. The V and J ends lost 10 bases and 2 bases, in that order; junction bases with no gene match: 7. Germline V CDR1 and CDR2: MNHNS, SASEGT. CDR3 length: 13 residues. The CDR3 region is CAIAGVTQETQYF. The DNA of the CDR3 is TGTGCCATCGCGGGGGTTACACAAGAGACCCAGTACTTC.

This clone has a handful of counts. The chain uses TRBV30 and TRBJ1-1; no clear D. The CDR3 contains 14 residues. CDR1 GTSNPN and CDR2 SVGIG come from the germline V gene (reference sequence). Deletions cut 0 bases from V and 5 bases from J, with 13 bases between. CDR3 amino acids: CAWSVWRRRTEAFF. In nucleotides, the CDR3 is TGTGCCTGGAGTGTATGGAGGCGGAGGACTGAAGCTTTCTTT.

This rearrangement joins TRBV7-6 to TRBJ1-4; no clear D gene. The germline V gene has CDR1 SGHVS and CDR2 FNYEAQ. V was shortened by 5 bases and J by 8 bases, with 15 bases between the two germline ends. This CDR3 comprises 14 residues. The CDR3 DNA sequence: TGTGCCAGCAGCGCGGGCTCTTCTGGAGAAAAACTGTTTTTT. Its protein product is CASSAGSSGEKLFF.

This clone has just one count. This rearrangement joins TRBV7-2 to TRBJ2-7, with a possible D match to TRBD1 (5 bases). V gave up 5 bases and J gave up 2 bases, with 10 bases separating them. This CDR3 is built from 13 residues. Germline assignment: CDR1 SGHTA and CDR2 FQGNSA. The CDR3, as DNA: TGTGCCAGCAGCGCCGGCAGGGCCTACGAGCAGTACTTC. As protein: CASSAGRAYEQYF. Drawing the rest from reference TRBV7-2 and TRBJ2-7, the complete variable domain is GAGVSQSPSNKVTEKGKDVELRCDPISGHTALYWYRQSLGQGLEFLIYFQGNSAPDKSGLPSDRFSAERTGGSVSTLTIQRTQQEDSAVYLCASSAGRAYEQYFGPGTRLTVT.

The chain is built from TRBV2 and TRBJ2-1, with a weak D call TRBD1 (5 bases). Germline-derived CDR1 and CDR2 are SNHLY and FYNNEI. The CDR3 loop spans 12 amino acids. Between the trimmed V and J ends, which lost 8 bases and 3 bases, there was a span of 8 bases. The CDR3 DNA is TGTGCCAGCCAAGACAGCTACAATGAGCAGTTCTTC. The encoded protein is CASQDSYNEQFF.

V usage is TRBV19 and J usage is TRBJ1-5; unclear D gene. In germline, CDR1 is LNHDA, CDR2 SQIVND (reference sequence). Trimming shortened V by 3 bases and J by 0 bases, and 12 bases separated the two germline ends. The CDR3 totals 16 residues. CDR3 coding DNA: TGTGCCAGTAGTATCCGGCAAGGACTTAGCAATCAGCCCCAGCATTTT. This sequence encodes CASSIRQGLSNQPQHF.